One T cell receptor beta chain is described in this entry. The antigen is unknown. This sample is drawn from a study of CXCR3-negative and CXCR3-positive naive CD8 T cells. Study-wide findings and caveats: The TRBV-TRBJ usage of naive CXCR3-negative and CXCR3-positive cells was similar, but that of memory cells differed. The TRB CDR3s that CXCR3-positive naive cells carried were more hydrophobic than those of CXCR3-negative naive cells.

The TRB cDNA libraries were prepared by 5' RACE with UMI labels. TCRdb reprocessed the 5' RACE reads; each CDR3 protein has one entry and no DNA is given. This sample's table has about 50,000 distinct CDR3 sequences. CDR3 length: 14 amino acids. Per germline, CDR1 LNHNV and CDR2 YYDKDF (reference sequence). The TCR sequence derives from a human donor in good health. Some clones in this sample may be carry-over from other donors' samples. Sequencing input: naive CXCR3+ CD8+ T cells from blood. Subset specified: CD45RO-CCR7+CD27+CD95- naive CD8+ T cells expressing CXCR3 (TNR3+). The chain has TRBV15 and TRBJ2-1; no DNA is available, so the TRBD2 call from TCRdb remains unchecked. CDR3 residues: CATSREAGPHEQFF. Based on the CDR3 plus reference TRBV15 and TRBJ2-1, the full variable domain is DAMVIQNPRYQVTQFGKPVTLSCSQTLNHNVMYWYQQKSSQAPKLLFHYYDKDFNNEADTPDNFQSRRPNTSFCFLDIRSPGLGDTAMYLCATSREAGPHEQFFGPGTRLTVL.